Shown below are 10 T cell receptor beta chains from a single sample sequenced in a study of cytomegalovirus exposure and HLA in healthy donors. This PCR relied on a set of 60 Vbeta primers and 13 Jbeta primers. Profiling relied on immunoSEQ multiplex PCR, and the TCRdb table lists in-frame clones only, not all of them. The sample contains over 85,000 clones, roughly 8.2% of which appear only once. Sequences were obtained from PBMCs. All receptors derive from a middle-aged man in good health and CMV-seronegative.

This clone has a handful of counts. This chain joins TRBV10-3 and TRBJ1-2; TRBD1 matches 8 bases. The germline CDR1 and CDR2 sequences are ENHRY and SYGVKD. The ends lost 6 bases at V and 4 bases at J; junction bases unmatched: 13. This CDR3 is 16 amino acids long. In nucleotides, the CDR3 is TGTGCCATCAGCTCCGACCGACAGGGGCTATCCTATGGCTACACCTTC. Its translation is CAISSDRQGLSYGYTF.

J is TRBJ2-3 and V is TRBV7-9; 12 bases map to TRBD2. CDR1 SEHNR and CDR2 FQNEAQ come from the germline V gene (reference sequence). The CDR3 runs 16 residues. V shed 5 bases and J 6 bases; nucleotides not matched to a gene: 9. The CDR3 reads CASSTPSSGGVDTQYF. The CDR3 nucleotides are TGTGCCAGCAGCACACCGTCTAGCGGGGGGGTTGATACGCAGTATTTT.

The V and J genes are TRBV15 and TRBJ1-2; a weak D match, TRBD1 (6 bases). Trimming cost V 0 bases and J 6 bases, with 23 bases left between them. CDR1 is LNHNV, CDR2 YYDKDF, per germline (reference sequence). The CDR3 totals 18 residues. The CDR3 nucleotides read TGTGCCACCAGCAGAGATAGGGGCATACAGGGAGCGGTTAATGGCTACACCTTC. This encodes CATSRDRGIQGAVNGYTF.

The genes are TRBV4-3 and TRBJ1-1; TRBD1 might be the D (5 bases). Germline-derived CDR1 and CDR2 are LGHNA and YSLEER. Trimming removed 0 bases at V and 8 bases at J, with 16 bases between. The CDR3 is made up of 15 amino acids. In DNA, the CDR3 is TGCGCCAGCAGCCAAGAGCGGGGGAGGTGGGCAGAAGCTTTCTTT. This gives the protein CASSQERGRWAEAFF.

This clone has a handful of counts. The chain combines TRBV6-1 with TRBJ1-4, with no clear D. The ends were cut back, 2 bases at V and 5 bases at J, with 12 bases in the middle. The V gene's germline CDR1 is MNHNS and CDR2 SASEGT. CDR3 length: 15 amino acids. The CDR3: CASSEMQTLNEKLFF. CDR3 coding DNA: TGTGCCAGCAGTGAAATGCAGACTTTAAATGAAAAACTGTTTTTT.

This clone has more than one count but fewer than ten. The chain carries TRBV6-5 and TRBJ2-7, with 11 bases that match TRBD1. The CDR3 has 14 amino acids. V was pared by 6 bases and J by 2 bases, with 3 bases of the junction left unmatched. Germline-derived CDR1 and CDR2 are MNHEY and SVGAGI. The CDR3 loop is CASSRDRGTYEQYF. CDR3 DNA sequence: TGTGCCAGCAGCCGGGACAGGGGGACCTACGAGCAGTACTTC.

This clone turned up a few times. The gene calls are TRBV10-2 and TRBJ1-1; possible D gene TRBD1, 6 bases. Looked up from germline, CDR1 is WSHSY and CDR2 is SAAADI. The CDR3 length is 17 residues. V lost 5 bases to trimming and J lost 3 bases, with 22 bases between them. The CDR3, as DNA: TGCGCCAGCAGTCGAATAGGGGGGGCGCAGAGGGACACTGAAGCTTTCTTT. Translating gives CASSRIGGAQRDTEAFF.

This clone was counted a few times. V gene TRBV30 combines with J gene TRBJ2-7; TRBD2 is a possible D gene (6 bases). The V gene lost 2 bases and the J gene lost 5 bases, with 25 bases spanning the gap. Germline V CDR1 and CDR2: GTSNPN, SVGIG (reference sequence). CDR3 length: 17 amino acids. The DNA of the CDR3 is TGTGCCTGGAGTCCTACGGTCGGGACTCTCAAGGTGCACGAGCAGTACTTC. Translation: CAWSPTVGTLKVHEQYF.

Only a few counts were recorded for this clone. The chain joins TRBV27 to TRBJ2-7; 7 bases are shared with TRBD2. Per the germline V gene, CDR1 is MNHEY and CDR2 is SMNVEV (reference sequence). This CDR3 has 15 residues. With V trimmed by 3 bases and J by 5 bases, 10 bases remained unmatched. CDR3 sequence reads: CASSFSSGPPHEQYF. The DNA for the CDR3 is TGTGCCAGCAGTTTTAGTAGCGGGCCGCCACACGAGCAGTACTTC.

The V and J genes are TRBV5-6 and TRBJ1-2; the D is unclear. In germline, CDR1 is SGHDT, CDR2 YYEEEE. V gave up 1 base and J gave up 8 bases, with 9 bases separating them. This CDR3 region has 12 residues. The CDR3 loop is CASSLTRRGYTF. In nucleotides, the CDR3 is TGTGCCAGCAGCTTGACCCGGCGGGGCTACACCTTC.